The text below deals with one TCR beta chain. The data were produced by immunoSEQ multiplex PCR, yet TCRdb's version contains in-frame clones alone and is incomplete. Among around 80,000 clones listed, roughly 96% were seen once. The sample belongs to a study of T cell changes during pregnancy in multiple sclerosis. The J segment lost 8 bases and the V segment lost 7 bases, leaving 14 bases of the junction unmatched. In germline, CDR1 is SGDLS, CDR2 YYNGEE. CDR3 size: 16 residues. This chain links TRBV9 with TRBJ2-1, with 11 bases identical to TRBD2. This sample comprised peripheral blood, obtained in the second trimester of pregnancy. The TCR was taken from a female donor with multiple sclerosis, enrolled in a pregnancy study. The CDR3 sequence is CASGETLAGEWYEQFF. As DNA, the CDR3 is TGTGCCAGCGGCGAAACACTAGCGGGAGAATGGTATGAGCAGTTCTTC.